This record looks at one T cell receptor (beta chain) sequence and its context. This record belongs to a study of control samples from healthy donors and cancer patients. The protocol was immunoSEQ multiplex PCR, while the TCRdb copy is restricted to in-frame clones and leaves out a portion. Seen here are roughly 160,000 clones, almost 90% observed once, and the top ten hold around 5.1%. The CDR3 length is 13 residues. V shed 7 bases and J shed 8 bases, with 15 bases lying between them. Germline V lookup: CDR1 MNHEY, CDR2 SVGAGI. This sequence was found in a woman aged 25 to 39 in good health. This chain joins TRBV6-5 and TRBJ2-1, with D unresolved. The sample consisted of blood. The CDR3 region is CASTGLWTDEQFF. The CDR3 bases are TGTGCCAGCACCGGGCTTTGGACGGATGAGCAGTTCTTC.